The 21 T cell receptor beta chains listed next were all sequenced from one sample in a study of blood T cell repertoires in COVID-19. Sequencing was performed with immunoSEQ multiplex PCR; in TCRdb, only in-frame clones are kept and a portion is missing. Here the sample spans around 64,000 clones, 75% to 85% being singletons. Source material: peripheral blood. The receptors shown here come from a human donor in a cohort sampled during active COVID-19.

This clone was observed a handful of times. The chain employs TRBV6-5 and TRBJ1-1; no firm D call. The CDR3 contains 13 residues. V was trimmed by 2 bases and J by 0 bases, leaving 4 bases between them. Looked up from germline, CDR1 is MNHEY and CDR2 is SVGAGI. The CDR3 region is CASSYEVNTEAFF. Written as DNA, the CDR3 is TGTGCCAGCAGTTACGAGGTGAACACTGAAGCTTTCTTT.

The chain carries TRBV29-1 and TRBJ2-5, with 12 positions matching TRBD2. CDR3 length: 15 residues. In germline, CDR1 is SQVTM, CDR2 ANQGSEA. Trimming removed 6 bases from V and 5 bases from J; junction bases left unmatched: 10. CDR3 sequence reads: CSVRLAGDPRETQYF. DNA for the CDR3: TGCAGCGTCAGACTAGCGGGGGATCCCCGGGAGACCCAGTACTTC.

The CDR3 DNA reads TGTGCCAGCAAACCTTGGATAACAGAGACCTCCTACGAGCAGTACTTC. It is translated as CASKPWITETSYEQYF. This rearrangement joins TRBV2 to TRBJ2-7; D remains unclear. Germline assignment: CDR1 SNHLY and CDR2 FYNNEI. With 7 bases removed from V and 0 bases from J, the gap between germline ends came to 19 bases. The CDR3 spans 16 residues.

This clone was observed a handful of times. CDR3 bases: TGCGCCAGCAGTGAGTCGAGGCTAGCGGGGGATACAGCAACTAATGAAAAACTGTTTTTT. Residues: CASSESRLAGDTATNEKLFF. This sequence joins TRBV10-1 and TRBJ1-4, with D perhaps matching TRBD1 (5 bases). Trimming took 0 bases from V and 0 from J, leaving 20 bases between them. The CDR3 has 20 amino acids. The germline gives CDR1 WNHNN, CDR2 SYGVQD (reference sequence).

The chain joins TRBV6-2 or TRBV6-3 to TRBJ1-2, with D maybe TRBD1 (5 bases). The ends were cut back, 5 bases at V and 4 bases at J, with 17 bases in the middle. Germline CDR1 MNHEY, CDR2 SVGEGT. There are 15 residues in the CDR3. CDR3 protein: CASSRQTTGLYGYTF. As DNA, the CDR3 is TGTGCCAGCAGTCGACAGACAACTGGCCTCTATGGCTACACCTTC.

This clone was seen only a few times. The J gene is TRBJ2-5, the V gene TRBV7-2; 12 bases are shared with TRBD2. The trim removed 2 bases at V and 5 bases at J, leaving 3 bases unmatched. The CDR3 has 15 amino acids. Germline V gene lookup returns CDR1 SGHTA and CDR2 FQGNSA. The CDR3 spells CASSLRTSGVETQYF. CDR3 nucleotide sequence: TGTGCCAGCAGCTTAAGGACTAGCGGGGTTGAGACCCAGTACTTC.

This clone came up a few times. The chain has TRBV18 and TRBJ1-1, with TRBD1 identical over 10 bases. CDR3 length: 15 residues. Germline values: CDR1 KGHSH, CDR2 LQKENI. J gave up 8 bases and V 6 bases, and 12 bases lay outside the gene matches. CDR3 bases: TGTGCCAGCTCCCCTAGACAGGGGGCGGCAATGGAAGCTTTCTTT. Amino acid sequence: CASSPRQGAAMEAFF.

The chain has TRBV2 and TRBJ2-7, with D perhaps matching TRBD1 (5 bases). Trimming cost V 6 bases and J 5 bases, with 8 bases left between them. This CDR3 spans 11 amino acids. Germline loops: CDR1 SNHLY, CDR2 FYNNEI. The CDR3 sequence is CASRGRDEQYV. DNA for the CDR3: TGTGCCAGCAGGGGCAGGGACGAGCAGTACGTC.

This chain joins TRBV5-6 and TRBJ2-5; a weak D match, TRBD1 (5 bases). The CDR3 has 13 residues. CDR1 and CDR2 (germline): SGHDT, YYEEEE. The V end lost 5 bases, the J end lost 4 bases, and 12 bases lay between the germline ends. The CDR3 spells CASRVGVAETQYF. As DNA, the CDR3 is TGTGCCAGCAGAGTAGGGGTTGCAGAGACCCAGTACTTC. Full variable domain (outside the CDR3, taken from reference TRBV5-6 and TRBJ2-5): DAGVTQSPTHLIKTRGQQVTLRCSPKSGHDTVSWYQQALGQGPQFIFQYYEEEERQRGNFPDRFSGHQFPNYSSELNVNALLLGDSALYLCASRVGVAETQYFGPGTRLLVL.

The chain employs TRBV7-9 and TRBJ2-7; 9 bases fit TRBD1. Germline CDR1 reads SEHNR; CDR2 reads FQNEAQ (reference sequence). The V gene end was trimmed by 5 bases and the J gene end by 2 bases; junction bases not matched to a gene: 10. The CDR3 has 16 amino acids. CDR3 sequence reads: CASSPAPGTGTYEQYV. The CDR3 DNA sequence: TGTGCCAGCAGCCCCGCCCCCGGGACAGGGACCTACGAGCAGTACGTC.

The chain joins TRBV6-1 to TRBJ1-1; 10 bases agree with TRBD1. CDR3 size: 18 residues. The V gene end was trimmed by 4 bases and the J gene end by 1 base; junction bases not matched to a gene: 12. Germline V CDR1 and CDR2: MNHNS, SASEGT. The CDR3 region is CASSGRRQGALGNTEAFF. In DNA form, the CDR3 reads TGTGCCAGCAGTGGCCGCCGACAGGGGGCATTAGGGAACACTGAAGCTTTCTTT.

This clone was counted between two and nine times. The J gene is TRBJ2-7, the V gene TRBV28, with D possibly matching TRBD2 (6 bases). The V and J ends lost 8 bases and 2 bases respectively, with 13 bases between them. The V gene's germline CDR1 is MDHEN and CDR2 SYDVKM. The CDR3 has 13 amino acids. CDR3 loop: CASAPGDTYEQYV. DNA for the CDR3: TGTGCCAGCGCACCGGGAGACACCTACGAGCAGTACGTC.

The V call is TRBV11-2, the J call TRBJ1-3, with D tentatively TRBD1 (6 bases). V was pared by 2 bases and J by 8 bases, with 10 bases between. The V gene's germline CDR1 is SGHAT and CDR2 FQNNGV. The CDR3 is made up of 13 amino acids. CDR3 coding DNA: TGTGCCAGCAGCTTACGACAGGTGGACACCATATATTTT. Translating gives CASSLRQVDTIYF.

The chain has TRBV28 and TRBJ2-7; TRBD1 is a possible D gene (5 bases). The germline gives CDR1 MDHEN, CDR2 SYDVKM. CDR3 size: 15 residues. Trimming removed 3 bases at V and 6 bases at J, with 18 bases between. The CDR3 DNA reads TGTGCCAGCAGTTTTTTACGCGGCAGGGTGGGCGAGCAGTACGTC. The encoded protein is CASSFLRGRVGEQYV.

The J gene is TRBJ2-1, the V gene TRBV27, with 11 bases aligning to TRBD1. V was clipped by 2 bases and J by 7 bases; unmatched bases: 7. The CDR3 has 16 residues. CDR1 MNHEY and CDR2 SMNVEV come from the germline V gene (reference sequence). Here the CDR3 reads CASSLIRDRGSNEQFF. The CDR3 nucleotides are TGTGCCAGCAGTTTAATTCGGGACAGGGGGTCAAATGAGCAGTTCTTC.

V is TRBV11-2 and J is TRBJ2-7, with 7 bases identical to TRBD2. V lost 2 bases and J lost 0; bases outside the gene matches: 4. Germline-derived CDR1 and CDR2 are SGHAT and FQNNGV. This CDR3 spans 15 amino acids. In DNA form, the CDR3 reads TGTGCCAGCAGCTTAAGGGCTAGCGGCTCCTACGAGCAGTACTTC. Encoded protein: CASSLRASGSYEQYF.

The chain joins TRBV5-4 to TRBJ2-5; 9 nucleotides line up with TRBD2. Germline CDR1 reads SGHNT; CDR2 reads YYREEE (reference sequence). The CDR3 extends over 16 amino acids. J gave up 1 base and V 0 bases, and 4 bases lay outside the gene matches. This chain's CDR3 is CASSLGARGGQETQYF. CDR3 coding DNA: TGTGCCAGCAGCTTGGGGGCGCGGGGGGGCCAAGAGACCCAGTACTTC. The full variable domain, rest sourced from reference TRBV5-4 and TRBJ2-5, is ETGVTQSPTHLIKTRGQQVTLRCSSQSGHNTVSWYQQALGQGPQFIFQYYREEENGRGNFPPRFSGLQFPNYSSELNVNALELDDSALYLCASSLGARGGQETQYFGPGTRLLVL.

J is TRBJ2-3 and V is TRBV6-5, with TRBD2 identical over 8 bases. The trim removed 5 bases at V and 2 bases at J, leaving 6 bases unmatched. CDR1 is MNHEY and CDR2 is SVGAGI in the germline V gene. The CDR3 is made up of 15 amino acids. This CDR3 is CASSPRTSLTDTQYF. As DNA, the CDR3 is TGTGCCAGCAGTCCCCGGACTAGCCTCACAGATACGCAGTATTTT.

This chain links TRBV5-1 with TRBJ2-5; TRBD2 agrees at 10 bases. The germline V gene encodes CDR1 SGHRS and CDR2 YFSETQ. J lost 5 bases, V lost 2 bases, and 9 bases had no gene match. The length of the CDR3 is 16 residues. The CDR3 DNA reads as TGCGCCAGCAGCTTCCGGACTAGCGGAGGAGGGGAGACCCAGTACTTC. Protein sequence: CASSFRTSGGGETQYF.

V usage is TRBV15 and J usage is TRBJ2-7, with 7 nucleotides matching TRBD1. V shed 4 bases, J shed 8 bases, and the junction held 8 bases outside the gene matches. The CDR3 consists of 13 residues. CDR1 is LNHNV, CDR2 YYDKDF, per germline (reference sequence). Written as DNA, the CDR3 is TGTGCCACCAGCATCAAACAGGGGCTCAAGCAGTACGTC. Translation gives CATSIKQGLKQYV.

The gene calls are TRBV11-3 and TRBJ2-1; 7 bases line up with TRBD1. The CDR3 length is 15 residues. The germline V gene has CDR1 SGHNT and CDR2 YENEEA. J lost 8 bases, V lost 4 bases, and 11 bases had no gene match. CDR3 in amino acids: CASSSQADRYHEQFF. The DNA for the CDR3 is TGTGCCAGCAGCTCTCAAGCGGACAGGTACCATGAGCAGTTCTTC. Complete variable domain (other parts from reference TRBV11-3 and TRBJ2-1): EAGVVQSPRYKIIEKKQPVAFWCNPISGHNTLYWYLQNLGQGPELLIRYENEEAVDDSQLPKDRFSAERLKGVDSTLKIQPAELGDSAVYLCASSSQADRYHEQFFGPGTRLTVL.